This T cell receptor (beta chain) was recorded in a study of regulatory T cells in long-lasting Graves disease. Overall study context: Graves' patients with a new diagnosis had received antithyroid drugs under 3 months. Study-wide points: The study found persistent patients shared more public clonotypes (roughly 2,800) than new patients (about 880).

In the case of this clonotype: Its target is unknown.

Researchers made TCR beta libraries by using iRepertoire HTBI primers and running Arm-PCR on CDR3 regions. Each CDR3 protein is one row after TCRdb ran MiXCR on the multiplex PCR reads. The repertoire consists of approximately 390,000 distinct CDR3 sequences, with about 17% occurring once and the leading ten covering roughly a fifth. Per germline, CDR1 LNHDA and CDR2 SQIVND (reference sequence). Trimming removed 0 bases from V and 1 base from J, with 9 bases in between. The CDR3 sequence is 15 residues long. Time point in this sample: newly diagnosed GD, antithyroid drugs for less than 3 months. After RNA was extracted from PBMCs, the TCR library was made from it. These data also formed part of another study, on T cells in Graves' hyperthyroidism and ophthalmopathy. This second study notes: A first-round RT-PCR of the TCR CDR3 used the HTBI primer set. Ophthalmopathy was told apart from stable hyperthyroidism by a 13 V-J model.

This clonotype originated in a woman under 30 with Graves disease. This specimen was peripheral blood mononuclear cells (PBMCs), taken at new diagnosis, from a patient treated with antithyroid drugs. This chain joins TRBV19 and TRBJ1-1; possibly TRBD1 for D (5 bases). Here the CDR3 reads CASSIDGQGNTEAFF. CDR3 in DNA: TGTGCCAGTAGTATAGACGGACAAGGGAACACTGAAGCTTTCTTT. Full variable domain (remainder filled in from reference TRBV19 and TRBJ1-1): DGGITQSPKYLFRKEGQNVTLSCEQNLNHDAMYWYRQDPGQGLRLIYYSQIVNDFQKGDIAEGYSVSREKKESFPLTVTSAQKNPTAFYLCASSIDGQGNTEAFFGQGTRLTVV.